These 5 T cell receptor beta chains came from one sample sequenced in a study of blood T cell repertoires in COVID-19. Some clones are missing from TCRdb's copy, which holds only in-frame ones; the method was immunoSEQ multiplex PCR. The sample yields fewer than 300,000 clones, about 89% seen once. Sequencing was done on a sample of peripheral blood. These receptors were obtained from a woman aged 25 to 39 with COVID-19, enrolled during active disease.

The rearrangement joins TRBV11-2 to TRBJ2-2, with D possibly matching TRBD2 (7 bases). This CDR3 contains 16 residues. Trimming took 4 bases from V and 4 from J, leaving 16 bases between them. Germline CDR1 reads SGHAT; CDR2 reads FQNNGV. This chain's CDR3 is CASSSLVGGGTGELFF. CDR3 DNA: TGTGCCAGCAGCTCCCTAGTGGGAGGGGGCACCGGGGAGCTGTTTTTT.

The chain links TRBV4-1 to TRBJ1-5; no reliable D call. Germline CDR1 is MGHRA and CDR2 is YSYEKL. Trimming left V 4 bases short and J 7 bases short, with 14 bases between. The length of the CDR3 is 14 residues. The CDR3 nucleotides are TGCGCCAGCAGCCCACTTTCGGGGTCCCAGCCCCAGCATTTT. Its protein is CASSPLSGSQPQHF.

V gene TRBV30 combines with J gene TRBJ1-6; 8 bases are a match to TRBD1. V dropped 4 bases and J dropped 5; count of bases not matched to a gene: 4. The CDR3 runs to 14 residues. Germline CDR1 GTSNPN, CDR2 SVGIG (reference sequence). The DNA of the CDR3 is TGTGCCTGGACGAGGGACAGGAATAATTCACCCCTCCACTTT. The encoded protein is CAWTRDRNNSPLHF.

This rearrangement joins TRBV12-3 or TRBV12-4 to TRBJ2-1; D is unclear. The CDR3 runs to 11 residues. Trimming took off 5 bases at V and 4 bases at J, with 3 bases between the two ends. For the CDR3, the DNA is TGTGCCAGCAGTACTTACAATGAGCAGTTCTTC. This gives the protein CASSTYNEQFF.

The chain has TRBV4-2 and TRBJ2-2; TRBD2 might be the D (7 bases). Germline-derived CDR1 and CDR2 are LGHNA and YNFKEQ. This CDR3 has 18 amino acids. Between the trimmed V and J ends, which lost 0 bases and 3 bases, there was a span of 17 bases. CDR3 sequence reads: CASSQERGGPSDTGELFF. CDR3 DNA sequence: TGTGCCAGCAGCCAAGAAAGGGGGGGGCCTTCGGACACCGGGGAGCTGTTTTTT.